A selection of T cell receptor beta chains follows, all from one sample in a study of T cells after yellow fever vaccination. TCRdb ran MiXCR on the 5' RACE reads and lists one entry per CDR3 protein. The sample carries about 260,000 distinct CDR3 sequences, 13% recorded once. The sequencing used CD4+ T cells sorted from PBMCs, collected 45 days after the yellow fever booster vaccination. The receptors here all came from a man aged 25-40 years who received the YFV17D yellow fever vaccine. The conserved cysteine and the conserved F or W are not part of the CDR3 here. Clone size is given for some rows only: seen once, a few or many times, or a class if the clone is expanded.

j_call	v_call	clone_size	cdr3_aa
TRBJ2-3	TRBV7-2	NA	ASSSLQTGAQY
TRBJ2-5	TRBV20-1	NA	SAHDPSAKTQY
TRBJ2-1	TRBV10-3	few	AISTNAGGLREQF
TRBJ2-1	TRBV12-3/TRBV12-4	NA	ASSPRSGGGGYNEQF
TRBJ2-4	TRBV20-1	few	SASVPPAKNIQY
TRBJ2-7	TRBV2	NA	ASSQQGAGYEQY
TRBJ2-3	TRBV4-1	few	ASSPRGSGRAGTDTQY
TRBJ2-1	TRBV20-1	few	SARALAAYNEQF
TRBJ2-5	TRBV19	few	ASRQGKGETQY
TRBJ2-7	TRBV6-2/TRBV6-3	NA	ASSTNPGQGINEQY
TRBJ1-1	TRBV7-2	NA	ASSLTGGIVNTEAF
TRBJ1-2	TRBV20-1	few	SARDTGVYGYT
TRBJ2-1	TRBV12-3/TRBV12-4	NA	ASSLTRGLYNEQF
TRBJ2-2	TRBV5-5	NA	ASSLRQTNTGELF
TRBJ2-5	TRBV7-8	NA	ASSFSGGRDY
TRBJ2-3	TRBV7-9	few	ASSLATFTDTQY
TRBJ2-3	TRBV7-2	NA	ASGRDYRTDTQY
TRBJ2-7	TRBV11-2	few	ASRGRDAHYEQY
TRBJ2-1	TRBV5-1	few	ASSVQLAGGQNEQF
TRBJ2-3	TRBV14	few	ASSHNWGSDTQY
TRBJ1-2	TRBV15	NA	ATSRGTGNYGYT
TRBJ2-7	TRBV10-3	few	AISPGVAGLGEQY
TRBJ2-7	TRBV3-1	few	ASSQVTGKWDEQY
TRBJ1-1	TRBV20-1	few	SAPNQGVGNTEAF
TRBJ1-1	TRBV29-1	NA	SVGGSSMNTEAF
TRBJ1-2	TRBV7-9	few	ASSHGGGTGYT
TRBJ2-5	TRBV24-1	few	ATSDSTSGRTETQY
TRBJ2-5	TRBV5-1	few	ASSSSGSTGETQY
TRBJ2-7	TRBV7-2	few	ASTTAIAYEQY
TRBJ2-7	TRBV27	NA	ASSLRRRQSGEQY
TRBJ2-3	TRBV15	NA	ATSRDRTGSYTQY
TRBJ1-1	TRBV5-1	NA	ASSPSARWMDTEAF
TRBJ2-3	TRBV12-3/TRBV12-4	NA	ASRGVLALVGDTQY
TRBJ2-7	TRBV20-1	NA	SARTALEEQY
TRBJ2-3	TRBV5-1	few	ASSLQIDTQY
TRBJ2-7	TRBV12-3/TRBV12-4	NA	ASSSQDPVEQY
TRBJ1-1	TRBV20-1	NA	SAPEGITEAF
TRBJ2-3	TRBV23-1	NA	ASSQTGIPSTDTQY
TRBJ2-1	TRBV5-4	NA	ASSLYTGGINEQF
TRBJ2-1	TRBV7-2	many	ASSLENGYNEQF
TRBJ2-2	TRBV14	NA	ASSQAVLAGGGNTGELF
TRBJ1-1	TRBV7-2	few	ASSWGHGYTEAF
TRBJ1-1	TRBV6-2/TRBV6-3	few	ASGRDVFTEAF
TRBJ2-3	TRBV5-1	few	ASSLPGQATTDTQY
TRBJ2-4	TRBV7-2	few	ASSVRGGSAYIQY
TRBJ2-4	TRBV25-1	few	ASSEGPPDIQY